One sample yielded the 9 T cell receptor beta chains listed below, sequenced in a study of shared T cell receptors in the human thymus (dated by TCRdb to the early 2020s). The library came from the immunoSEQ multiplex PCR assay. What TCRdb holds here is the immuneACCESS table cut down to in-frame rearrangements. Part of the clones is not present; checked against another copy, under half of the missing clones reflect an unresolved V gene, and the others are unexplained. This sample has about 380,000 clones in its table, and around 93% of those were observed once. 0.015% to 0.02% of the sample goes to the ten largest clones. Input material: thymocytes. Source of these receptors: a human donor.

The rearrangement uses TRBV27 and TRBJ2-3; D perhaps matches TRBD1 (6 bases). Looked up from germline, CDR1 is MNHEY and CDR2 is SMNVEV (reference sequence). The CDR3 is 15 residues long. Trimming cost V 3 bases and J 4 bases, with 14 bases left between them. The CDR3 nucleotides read TGTGCCAGCAGTTTGCCGGGACATGGGGCAGATACGCAGTATTTT. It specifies CASSLPGHGADTQYF.

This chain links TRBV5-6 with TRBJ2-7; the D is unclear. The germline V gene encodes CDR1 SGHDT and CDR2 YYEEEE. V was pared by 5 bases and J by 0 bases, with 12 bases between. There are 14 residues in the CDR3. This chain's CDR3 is CASSPPGFSYEQYF. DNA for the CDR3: TGTGCCAGCAGTCCGCCAGGATTCTCCTACGAGCAGTACTTC.

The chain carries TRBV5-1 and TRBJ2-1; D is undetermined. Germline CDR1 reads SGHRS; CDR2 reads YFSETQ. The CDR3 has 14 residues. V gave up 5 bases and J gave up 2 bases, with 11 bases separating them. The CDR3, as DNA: TGCGCCAGCAGAGGGAAATTCACCTACAATGAGCAGTTCTTC. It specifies CASRGKFTYNEQFF.

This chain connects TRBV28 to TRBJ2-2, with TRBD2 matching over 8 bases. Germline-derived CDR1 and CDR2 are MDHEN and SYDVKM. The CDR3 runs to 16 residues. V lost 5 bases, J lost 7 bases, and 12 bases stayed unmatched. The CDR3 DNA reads TGTGCCAGCAGTACCTTGCGGGAGGTTTTGGGCGGGGAGCTGTTTTTT. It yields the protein CASSTLREVLGGELFF.

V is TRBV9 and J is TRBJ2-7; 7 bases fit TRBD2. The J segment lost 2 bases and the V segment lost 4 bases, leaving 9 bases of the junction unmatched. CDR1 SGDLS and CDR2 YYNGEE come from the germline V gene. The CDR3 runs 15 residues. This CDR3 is CASSPRAGLTYEQYF. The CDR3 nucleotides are TGTGCCAGCAGCCCCCGGGCGGGACTAACCTACGAGCAGTACTTC.

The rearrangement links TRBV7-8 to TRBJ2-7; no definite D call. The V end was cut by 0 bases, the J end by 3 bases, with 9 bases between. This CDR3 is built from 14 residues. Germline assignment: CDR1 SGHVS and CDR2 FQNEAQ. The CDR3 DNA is TGTGCCAGCAGCTTAGCAGGGTCGGACTACGAGCAGTACTTC. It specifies CASSLAGSDYEQYF.

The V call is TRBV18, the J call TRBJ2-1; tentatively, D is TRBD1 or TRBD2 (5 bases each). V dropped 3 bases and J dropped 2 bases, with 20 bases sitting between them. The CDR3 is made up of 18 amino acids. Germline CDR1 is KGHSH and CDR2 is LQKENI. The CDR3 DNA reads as TGTGCCAGCTCACCCGGAGGACACAAGGTTCCTACCTACAATGAGCAGTTCTTC. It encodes CASSPGGHKVPTYNEQFF.

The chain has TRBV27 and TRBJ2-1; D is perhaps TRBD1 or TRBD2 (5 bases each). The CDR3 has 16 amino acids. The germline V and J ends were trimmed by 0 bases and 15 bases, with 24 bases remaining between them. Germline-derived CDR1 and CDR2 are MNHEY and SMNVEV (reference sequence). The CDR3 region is CASSLSDLGTHSIPFF. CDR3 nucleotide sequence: TGTGCCAGCAGTTTATCGGACTTAGGGACCCATAGCATTCCGTTCTTC.

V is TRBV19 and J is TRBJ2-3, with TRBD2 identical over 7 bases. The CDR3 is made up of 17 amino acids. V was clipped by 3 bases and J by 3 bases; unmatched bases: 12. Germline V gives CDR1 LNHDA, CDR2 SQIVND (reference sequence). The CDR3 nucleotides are TGTGCCAGTAGTATGGGATACGGCGGGAGAAGTACAGATACGCAGTATTTT. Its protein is CASSMGYGGRSTDTQYF. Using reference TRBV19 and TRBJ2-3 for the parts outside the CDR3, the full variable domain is DGGITQSPKYLFRKEGQNVTLSCEQNLNHDAMYWYRQDPGQGLRLIYYSQIVNDFQKGDIAEGYSVSREKKESFPLTVTSAQKNPTAFYLCASSMGYGGRSTDTQYFGPGTRLTVL.